The rows below give T cell receptor beta chains drawn from one sample of a study of T cells in Graves' hyperthyroidism and ophthalmopathy. TCRdb recomputed calls from the multiplex PCR reads with MiXCR, one row per CDR3 protein. The sample lists hundreds of thousands of distinct CDR3 sequences, about 15% seen once, with 20% to 25% in the top ten. Source material: blood. All receptors come from a woman in her twenties or thirties with Graves' hyperthyroidism. The CDR3 runs from the conserved cysteine through the conserved F or W. The order of the fields is clone size, D gene, V gene, J gene, CDR3 protein, CDR3 DNA. A D gene is named only where the DNA matches it firmly. Rows may omit the clone size; those that give it use once, few, many or a size class.

clone size: many
D gene: TRBD2
V gene: TRBV12-3/TRBV12-4
J gene: TRBJ2-7
CDR3 protein: CASSYKYGLAGVDEQYF
CDR3 DNA: TGTGCCAGCTCCTACAAGTATGGACTAGCGGGAGTTGACGAGCAGTACTTC

clone size: many
D gene: NA
V gene: TRBV20-1
J gene: TRBJ1-5
CDR3 protein: CSARDMQGNQPQHF
CDR3 DNA: TGCAGTGCTAGAGATATGCAGGGCAATCAGCCCCAGCATTTT

clone size: few
D gene: TRBD1
V gene: TRBV24-1
J gene: TRBJ2-1
CDR3 protein: CATRGTGSYNEQFF
CDR3 DNA: TGTGCCACCCGCGGGACAGGGTCATACAATGAGCAGTTCTTC

clone size: many
D gene: NA
V gene: TRBV7-8
J gene: TRBJ1-1
CDR3 protein: CASTSPGLNTEAFF
CDR3 DNA: TGTGCCAGCACCTCGCCGGGACTGAACACTGAAGCTTTCTTT

clone size: NA
D gene: TRBD2
V gene: TRBV19
J gene: TRBJ2-7
CDR3 protein: CASSGQSGLLAGEGEQYF
CDR3 DNA: TGTGCCAGTTCCGGACAGAGTGGGTTGCTAGCGGGAGAAGGTGAGCAGTACTTC

clone size: few
D gene: NA
V gene: TRBV7-9
J gene: TRBJ2-1
CDR3 protein: CASILRGNGYNEQFF
CDR3 DNA: TGTGCCAGCATTCTCAGGGGAAATGGCTACAATGAGCAGTTCTTC

clone size: few
D gene: NA
V gene: TRBV3-1
J gene: TRBJ2-1
CDR3 protein: CASSQRLAGEQFF
CDR3 DNA: TGTGCCAGCAGCCAACGTCTAGCAGGGGAGCAGTTCTTC

clone size: many
D gene: TRBD2
V gene: TRBV27
J gene: TRBJ2-3
CDR3 protein: CASRRLAGLTTDTQYF
CDR3 DNA: TGTGCCAGCCGAAGACTAGCGGGCTTAACCACAGATACGCAGTATTTT

clone size: NA
D gene: TRBD1
V gene: TRBV28
J gene: TRBJ1-4
CDR3 protein: CASSSQGREKLFF
CDR3 DNA: TGTGCCAGCAGTTCACAGGGGCGAGAAAAACTGTTTTTT

clone size: few
D gene: NA
V gene: TRBV5-1
J gene: TRBJ1-1
CDR3 protein: CASSWTTDTEAFF
CDR3 DNA: TGCGCCAGCAGCTGGACAACTGACACTGAAGCTTTCTTT

clone size: many
D gene: NA
V gene: TRBV12-3/TRBV12-4
J gene: TRBJ2-3
CDR3 protein: CASRSTVGGSDTQYF
CDR3 DNA: TGTGCCAGCAGATCTACCGTAGGGGGGTCAGATACGCAGTATTTT

clone size: NA
D gene: NA
V gene: TRBV3-1
J gene: TRBJ2-7
CDR3 protein: CASSHEEESYEQYF
CDR3 DNA: TGTGCCAGCAGCCATGAGGAAGAGTCCTACGAGCAGTACTTC

clone size: few
D gene: TRBD2
V gene: TRBV20-1
J gene: TRBJ2-1
CDR3 protein: CSARARGLANEQFF
CDR3 DNA: TGCAGTGCTCGCGCGCGAGGACTAGCGAATGAGCAGTTCTTC